Shown below are 22 T cell receptor beta chains from a single sample sequenced in a study of blood T cell repertoires in COVID-19. TCRdb keeps only in-frame clones here, not all; method: immunoSEQ multiplex PCR. The sample shows about 300,000 clones, over 75% of them seen only once. The material sequenced was PBMCs or T cells enriched from blood (not recorded which). Source of these receptors: a woman aged 25-40 years who had recovered from COVID-19.

The chain joins TRBV6-2 or TRBV6-3 to TRBJ2-3; 9 bases are a match to TRBD1. The CDR3 runs 16 residues. Germline assignment: CDR1 MNHEY and CDR2 SVGEGT. Germline trimming cut 0 bases from V and 2 bases from J; bases unmatched to any gene: 3. CDR3 in DNA: TGTGCCAGCAGTTACTCTGGACAGGGGCACACAGATACGCAGTATTTT. Protein: CASSYSGQGHTDTQYF.

V usage is TRBV9 and J usage is TRBJ1-3; a weak D match, TRBD1 (6 bases). Trimming stripped 2 bases from V and 2 bases from J, with 14 bases between. This CDR3 is built from 16 residues. Germline CDR1 is SGDLS and CDR2 is YYNGEE. DNA of the CDR3: TGTGCCAGCAGCGTGACCGGACAGTCCCCTGGAAACACCATATATTTT. Translation gives CASSVTGQSPGNTIYF.

This clone has just a few counts. The junction and the germline gene differ at one end; a read error may be behind it. This rearrangement joins TRBV7-9 to TRBJ2-2; 7 bases map to TRBD2. Germline loops: CDR1 SEHNR, CDR2 FQNEAQ (reference sequence). This CDR3 region has 12 residues. CDR3 DNA: TGTGCCAGCAGCTCTAGCGGCGGGGATCTGTTTTTT. The encoded protein is CASSSSGGDLFF.

This clone was picked up one time. This sequence joins TRBV10-2 and TRBJ2-7; D perhaps matches TRBD1 (5 bases). This CDR3 is 12 amino acids long. Germline lookup yields CDR1 WSHSY and CDR2 SAAADI. V lost 4 bases and J 2 bases, leaving 6 bases between the germline ends. CDR3 sequence reads: CASSAQAYEQYF. DNA of the CDR3: TGCGCCAGCAGTGCACAGGCCTACGAGCAGTACTTC.

The J gene is TRBJ2-7, the V gene TRBV7-9; 7 nucleotides align to TRBD2. CDR3 length: 15 residues. Trimming took 5 bases from V and 6 from J; bases not matched to a gene: 13. Germline values: CDR1 SEHNR, CDR2 FQNEAQ (reference sequence). The CDR3, as DNA: TGTGCCAGCAGCCCGCGATCCGGGAGGTTAGGCGAGCAGTACTTC. It is translated as CASSPRSGRLGEQYF.

J is TRBJ2-2 and V is TRBV30; 9 bases agree with TRBD1. Germline CDR1 reads GTSNPN; CDR2 reads SVGIG (reference sequence). This CDR3 comprises 12 residues. V gave up 4 bases and J gave up 6 bases; unmatched junction bases: 0. The CDR3, as DNA: TGTGCCTGGAACAGGGGGCCCGGGGAGCTGTTTTTT. Protein: CAWNRGPGELFF.

This rearrangement joins TRBV11-1 to TRBJ2-5, with 9 bases fitting TRBD1. The germline CDR1 and CDR2 sequences are SGHAT and FQDESV (reference sequence). After removal of 4 bases from V and 7 bases from J, the junction contained 4 bases not matched to a gene. The CDR3 totals 13 residues. This CDR3 is CASSSDRGGTQYF. In DNA form, the CDR3 reads TGTGCCAGCAGCTCGGACAGGGGAGGGACCCAGTACTTC. Full variable domain (rest looked up from reference TRBV11-1 and TRBJ2-5): EAEVAQSPRYKITEKSQAVAFWCDPISGHATLYWYRQILGQGPELLVQFQDESVVDDSQLPKDRFSAERLKGVDSTLKIQPAELGDSAMYLCASSSDRGGTQYFGPGTRLLVL.

With regard to this clone: The final CDR3 position lacks the conserved phenylalanine or tryptophan, pointing to a likely read error. Because the CDR3's place on the DNA is in doubt, the DNA is left out and the CDR3 is given as listed by TCRdb. The gene calls are TRBV7-9 and TRBJ2-3; TRBD1, as called in the table, went unchecked against the DNA. Counting both end residues, the CDR3 totals 12 amino acids. Per germline, CDR1 SEHNR and CDR2 FQNEAQ (reference sequence). This chain's CDR3 is CASSLGPDSAVL.

The rearrangement uses TRBV19 and TRBJ2-2; the D is unclear. This CDR3 spans 15 amino acids. Trimming removed 3 bases at V and 0 bases at J, with 8 bases between. Germline lookup yields CDR1 LNHDA and CDR2 SQIVND (reference sequence). In DNA, the CDR3 is TGTGCCAGTAGTATCGTCCCAGCGAACACCGGGGAGCTGTTTTTT. Translating gives CASSIVPANTGELFF.

J is TRBJ2-7 and V is TRBV12-3 or TRBV12-4; perhaps TRBD1 as D (6 bases). The V end was cut by 4 bases, the J end by 5 bases, with 12 bases between. This CDR3 is 13 amino acids long. CDR3 bases: TGTGCCAGCAGTTCGCTCAGGGGAAACGAGCAGTACTTC. Encoded protein: CASSSLRGNEQYF.

V gene TRBV7-3 combines with J gene TRBJ2-1, with D maybe TRBD2 (5 bases). The CDR3 is 15 amino acids. Germline CDR1 SGHTA, CDR2 FQGTGA. V lost 8 bases, J lost 0 bases, and 14 bases lay in between. Here the CDR3 DNA reads TGTGCCAGCGCTGTGGGAGACCTCTCCTACAATGAGCAGTTCTTC. Translated, it gives CASAVGDLSYNEQFF.

This clone was seen once. Different DNA sequences within this sample yield the same CDR3. This chain joins TRBV18 and TRBJ1-1, with D possibly being TRBD1 (6 bases). The germline V and J ends were trimmed by 1 base and 7 bases, with 7 bases remaining between them. The CDR3 loop spans 12 amino acids. Per the germline V gene, CDR1 is KGHSH and CDR2 is LQKENI. The DNA for the CDR3 is TGTGCCAGCTCACCACTACAGGGTGAAGCTTTCTTT. Its translation is CASSPLQGEAFF.

This chain uses TRBV9 with TRBJ2-3, with 16 positions matching TRBD2. The CDR3 is made up of 18 amino acids. In germline, CDR1 is SGDLS, CDR2 YYNGEE. V shed 3 bases and J 4 bases; nucleotides not matched to a gene: 8. The CDR3 region has the DNA TGTGCCAGCAGCGCGGGGACTAGCGGGAGGGCCCCCCCAGATACGCAGTATTTT. Its protein is CASSAGTSGRAPPDTQYF.

The chain employs TRBV19 and TRBJ2-3; D is perhaps TRBD2 (6 bases). Trimming took off 3 bases at V and 3 bases at J, with 13 bases between the two ends. Germline V lookup: CDR1 LNHDA, CDR2 SQIVND (reference sequence). CDR3 size: 15 residues. The CDR3, as DNA: TGTGCCAGTAGTATCGGGGGAGTTGTGACAGATACGCAGTATTTT. Translating gives CASSIGGVVTDTQYF. The whole variable domain, remainder taken from reference TRBV19 and TRBJ2-3, is DGGITQSPKYLFRKEGQNVTLSCEQNLNHDAMYWYRQDPGQGLRLIYYSQIVNDFQKGDIAEGYSVSREKKESFPLTVTSAQKNPTAFYLCASSIGGVVTDTQYFGPGTRLTVL.

A word on this clone: Other DNA sequences in the sample encode the same CDR3. J is TRBJ1-5 and V is TRBV18; unclear D gene. The germline V gene encodes CDR1 KGHSH and CDR2 LQKENI. The CDR3 is 13 amino acids. V lost 3 bases and J lost 0, with 3 bases in between. CDR3 sequence (DNA): TGTGCCAGCTCACCGTATAGCAATCAGCCCCAGCATTTT. Translation: CASSPYSNQPQHF.

This rearrangement joins TRBV7-2 to TRBJ2-1; a weak D match, TRBD2 (5 bases). The CDR3 length is 16 residues. Between the trimmed V and J ends, which lost 2 bases and 8 bases, there was a span of 19 bases. CDR1 is SGHTA and CDR2 is FQGNSA in the germline V gene. The CDR3: CASSLLFGGGGHEQFF. The CDR3 nucleotides are TGTGCCAGCAGCTTACTGTTCGGAGGAGGCGGTCATGAGCAGTTCTTC.

This chain joins TRBV4-1 and TRBJ2-7, with 7 bases matching TRBD2. Per the germline V gene, CDR1 is MGHRA and CDR2 is YSYEKL. The length of the CDR3 is 15 residues. Unmatched junction bases numbered 6, after V lost 2 bases and J lost 2 bases. CDR3 coding DNA: TGCGCCAGCAGCCAATATGCCGGGACTACCTACGAGCAGTACTTC. Its protein product is CASSQYAGTTYEQYF.

The gene calls are TRBV28 and TRBJ1-1; unclear D gene. This CDR3 comprises 12 residues. Germline V gene sequence: CDR1 MDHEN, CDR2 SYDVKM. V lost 2 bases, J lost 10 bases, and 11 bases lay in between. The CDR3 is CASSLDRAGAFF. The CDR3 DNA reads TGTGCCAGCAGTTTAGATCGGGCGGGAGCTTTCTTT.

V is TRBV11-3 and J is TRBJ2-7; no firm D call. This CDR3 comprises 13 residues. The germline V gene encodes CDR1 SGHNT and CDR2 YENEEA. V shed 1 base and J shed 3 bases, with 7 bases lying between them. In DNA form, the CDR3 reads TGTGCCAGCAGCTTAGGTGGCGGCTACGAGCAGTACTTC. Translated, it gives CASSLGGGYEQYF.

This chain connects TRBV9 to TRBJ2-7, with 9 bases matching TRBD1. The V gene end was trimmed by 2 bases and the J gene end by 3 bases; junction bases not matched to a gene: 3. The germline CDR1 and CDR2 sequences are SGDLS and YYNGEE. The CDR3 is 14 amino acids. The CDR3 coding sequence is TGTGCCAGCAGCGTGGGACAGGGAAACTACGAGCAGTACTTC. It encodes CASSVGQGNYEQYF.

The rearrangement uses TRBV6-2 or TRBV6-3 and TRBJ2-1; 10 bases agree with TRBD1. This CDR3 is built from 14 residues. The J segment lost 7 bases and the V segment lost 2 bases, leaving 2 bases of the junction unmatched. Per the germline V gene, CDR1 is MNHEY and CDR2 is SVGEGT. The CDR3: CASSYGQGGNEQFF. The CDR3 coding sequence is TGTGCCAGCAGTTACGGACAGGGGGGAAATGAGCAGTTCTTC.

Written as DNA, the CDR3 is TGTGCCAGCAGTCCCTGGACTAGCGGGAATCTACTGTTTTTT. This codes for CASSPWTSGNLLFF. V and J are TRBV27 and TRBJ2-2; 12 bases agree with TRBD2. The V gene end was trimmed by 5 bases and the J gene end by 14 bases; junction bases not matched to a gene: 9. The CDR3 has 14 residues. CDR1 is MNHEY, CDR2 SMNVEV, per germline (reference sequence).